This T cell receptor (beta chain) emerged from a study of T cell responses to AZD1222 COVID-19 vaccine (dated by TCRdb to the early 2020s). Regarding the study in general: TCR sequencing was performed for roughly 240 trial participants, of whom 207 were given two doses of AZD1222 and around 25 were given two doses of MenACWY control vaccine. Enrollment into the trials was organized by age into subgroups of 18-55, 56-69 and 70-plus years, and those subgroups contained roughly 160, 29 and 62 TCR-sequenced participants, respectively. The study at large found these results: Conclusions about previously exposed vaccinees are limited, since just five to seven AZD1222 recipients were seropositive for SARS-CoV-2 at baseline. Spike-specific TCR breadth and depth rose significantly after two AZD1222 doses compared with day 0 and with MenACWY recipients. The 56-69-year group was small, and its depth increase did not reach significance, likely because of low power. Because no samples from the day 14 peak response were available, repertoires could be characterized only after the peak T cell response. The whole spike protein was spanned by vaccine-associated CD4 TCRs, and dominant responses were seen in regions 160-218 and 743-854. Participants were mostly white British, with more females than males. The authors suggested clonal diversity may have been underestimated. Epitopes outside the regions mutated in the B.1.351 and B.1.1.7 variants were reportedly recognized by nearly half of the unique spike-specific TCRs.

Per the publication, the time point label means: baseline before first vaccination. The treatment or condition label for this specimen denotes: meningococcal conjugate vaccine given as trial control. Samples from vaccinated people were obtained from the UK trials COV001 and COV002, which included a single-blind randomized controlled phase 2/3 trial of AZD1222 (ChAdOx1 nCoV-19) in healthy adults. For TCRbeta chain sequencing, PBMC samples were collected from trial participants at day 0 and at day 28 after the second dose. In the case of this clone: No cognate antigen has been identified for it. Per-nucleotide qualities are absent, and no much larger clonotype sits a single base away.

Via the germline V gene, CDR1 is MDHEN and CDR2 SYDVKM. The CDR3 sequence holds 14 residues, the cysteine and phenylalanine included. The read is trimmed to its CDR3 DNA, 42 bases read in frame from base 1. At the junction V is shortened by 4 bases and J by 2 bases; bases outside the gene matches: 5. The CDR3 regions of human TCRbeta chains were analyzed by immunosequencing. In the original analysis: TCRs in the repertoires were compared against a reference library of SARS-CoV-2-specific TCRs that had been generated with the MIRA antigen-specificity platform. Breadth was defined as the fraction of unique TCRs that were SARS-CoV-2-associated, and depth was defined as the fraction of total T cells that were SARS-CoV-2-associated. Using the MIRA data, each spike-specific TCR was assigned both to the spike region to which the TCR was reactive and to a CD4 or CD8 class. Log10-transformed breadth and depth values were compared by one-way ANOVA with Sidak's multiple comparisons tests. TCRdb re-hosts the immuneACCESS table, in-frame sequences only. Its copies lack some clones; in the studies checked, an unresolved V gene accounts for under half of them, and the cause for the rest is not known. V and J calls and clone size are as listed in that table; D and trimming were resolved from the DNA. Counted in this sample were 150,000 to 200,000 clones; approximately 87% of them appeared once. The ten largest clonotypes hold approximately 2.7% of the sample.

This clonotype was obtained from an adult in good health. Sequenced material: peripheral blood, taken on day 0 of MenACWY control vaccination. The chain is encoded by TRBV28 joined to TRBJ2-7; the central 7 bases match TRBD1. The CDR3 region has the sequence CASSSVTGTYEQYF. The nucleotide sequence reads TGTGCCAGCAGTTCCGTGACAGGGACCTACGAGCAGTACTTC.